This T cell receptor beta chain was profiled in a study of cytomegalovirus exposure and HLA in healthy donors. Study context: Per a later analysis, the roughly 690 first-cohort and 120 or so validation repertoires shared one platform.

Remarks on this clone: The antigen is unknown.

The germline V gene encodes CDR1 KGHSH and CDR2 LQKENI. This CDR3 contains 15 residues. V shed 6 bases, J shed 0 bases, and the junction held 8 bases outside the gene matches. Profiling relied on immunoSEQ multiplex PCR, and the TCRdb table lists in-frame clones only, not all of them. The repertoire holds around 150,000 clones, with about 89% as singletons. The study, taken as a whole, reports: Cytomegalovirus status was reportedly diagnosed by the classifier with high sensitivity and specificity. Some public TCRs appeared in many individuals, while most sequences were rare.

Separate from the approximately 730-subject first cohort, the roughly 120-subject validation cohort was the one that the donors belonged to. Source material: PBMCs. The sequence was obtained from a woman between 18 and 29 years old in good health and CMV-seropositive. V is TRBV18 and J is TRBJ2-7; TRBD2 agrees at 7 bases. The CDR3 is CASSSGRGSSYEQYF. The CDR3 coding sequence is TGTGCCAGCTCGTCAGGGCGGGGGAGCTCCTACGAGCAGTACTTC.